Presented here are 25 T cell receptor beta chains from one specimen sequenced in a study of blood T cell repertoires in COVID-19. Only in-frame clones appear in the TCRdb table, and some are missing; sequencing was by immunoSEQ multiplex PCR. Seen here are approximately 300,000 clones, approximately 90% observed once, and the top ten hold 0.75% to 0.9%. Sequencing used peripheral blood. The source of these receptors is a young man with acute or convalescent COVID-19.

This chain links TRBV7-9 with TRBJ2-5; 10 nucleotides line up with TRBD2. The CDR3 consists of 15 residues. J was trimmed by 5 bases and V by 5 bases; bases with no gene match: 8. Germline-derived CDR1 and CDR2 are SEHNR and FQNEAQ (reference sequence). DNA for the CDR3: TGTGCCAGCAGCGAATTAGCGGGAGGCCGGGAGACCCAGTACTTC. This codes for CASSELAGGRETQYF.

CDR3: CASSLKQVASYEQYF. For the CDR3, the DNA is TGTGCCAGCAGCTTAAAGCAGGTGGCCTCCTACGAGCAGTACTTC. This rearrangement joins TRBV7-3 to TRBJ2-7; D is uncertain. Per germline, CDR1 SGHTA and CDR2 FQGTGA. This CDR3 contains 15 residues. Between the trimmed V and J ends, which lost 1 base and 0 bases, there was a span of 10 bases.

The V and J genes are TRBV20-1 and TRBJ1-3, with D tentatively TRBD1 (5 bases). Germline CDR1 reads DFQATT; CDR2 reads SNEGSKA (reference sequence). V lost 3 bases to trimming and J lost 3 bases, with 12 bases between them. The CDR3 is 14 amino acids. In DNA, the CDR3 is TGCAGTGCTAGTGCAGGGAATGGTGGAAACACCATATATTTT. Translated, it gives CSASAGNGGNTIYF.

V is TRBV30 and J is TRBJ1-2, with D hard to call. The CDR3 contains 13 residues. The germline V gene encodes CDR1 GTSNPN and CDR2 SVGIG (reference sequence). Between the trimmed V and J ends, which lost 3 bases and 0 bases, there was a span of 8 bases. The CDR3 spells CAWSPLSNYGYTF. CDR3 DNA: TGTGCCTGGAGCCCACTCTCTAACTATGGCTACACCTTC.

The chain uses TRBV5-5 and TRBJ1-5, with 7 bases aligning to TRBD1. The CDR3 extends over 15 amino acids. The J segment lost 5 bases and the V segment lost 6 bases, leaving 11 bases of the junction unmatched. The germline V gene has CDR1 SGHKS and CDR2 YYEKEE (reference sequence). The CDR3 sequence is CASTLSGTADQPQHF. For the CDR3, the DNA is TGTGCCAGCACTCTATCGGGGACAGCGGATCAGCCCCAGCATTTT.

This chain uses TRBV20-1 with TRBJ1-6; no definite D call. V lost 3 bases to trimming and J lost 10 bases, with 16 bases between them. Germline V gene data show CDR1 as DFQATT and CDR2 as SNEGSKA (reference sequence). The CDR3 spans 14 residues. In DNA, the CDR3 is TGCAGTGCTAGTTCGCTTAATTTTCGGTCACCCCTCCACTTT. This sequence encodes CSASSLNFRSPLHF.

The chain recombines TRBV6-5 with TRBJ1-1, with 7 bases lining up with TRBD1. Looked up from germline, CDR1 is MNHEY and CDR2 is SVGAGI. The V segment lost 9 bases and the J segment 6 bases; nucleotides outside the gene matches: 7. This CDR3 region has 12 residues. CDR3 amino acids: CASRAGGPEAFF. In DNA, the CDR3 is TGTGCCAGTAGGGCAGGGGGGCCTGAAGCTTTCTTT.

This clone was counted once. The chain recombines TRBV6-2 or TRBV6-3 with TRBJ1-2; no definite D call. Germline V lookup: CDR1 MNHEY, CDR2 SVGEGT. This CDR3 contains 14 residues. Trimming took 3 bases from V and 4 from J, leaving 12 bases between them. This chain's CDR3 is CASSYRFISYGYTF. The CDR3 bases are TGTGCCAGCAGTTATCGATTCATCAGCTATGGCTACACCTTC.

This rearrangement joins TRBV4-1 to TRBJ1-2; D unclear. Deletions cut 3 bases from V and 7 bases from J, with 12 bases between. The CDR3 sequence is 13 residues long. Germline V CDR1 and CDR2: MGHRA, YSYEKL. CDR3 amino acids: CASSHDRETGYTF. CDR3 bases: TGCGCCAGCAGCCATGACCGGGAGACTGGCTACACCTTC.

The V gene is TRBV6-5, the J gene TRBJ1-2; TRBD1 aligns across 9 bases. Germline V gene lookup returns CDR1 MNHEY and CDR2 SVGAGI. The J segment lost 2 bases and the V segment lost 0 bases, leaving 4 bases of the junction unmatched. The CDR3 is made up of 16 amino acids. DNA of the CDR3: TGTGCCAGCAGTTACTCGGGACAGGGTTGGAACTATGGCTACACCTTC. This sequence encodes CASSYSGQGWNYGYTF.

The rearrangement uses TRBV28 and TRBJ2-5; 8 bases are a match to TRBD1. The CDR3 spans 14 residues. Germline values: CDR1 MDHEN, CDR2 SYDVKM. The junction had 8 bases not matched to a gene; V was cut back by 6 bases and J by 5 bases. CDR3 residues: CASSTNRGVETQYF. The CDR3 DNA follows: TGTGCCAGCAGCACGAACAGGGGGGTGGAGACCCAGTACTTC. Full variable domain (remainder filled in from reference TRBV28 and TRBJ2-5): DVKVTQSSRYLVKRTGEKVFLECVQDMDHENMFWYRQDPGLGLRLIYFSYDVKMKEKGDIPEGYSVSREKKERFSLILESASTNQTSMYLCASSTNRGVETQYFGPGTRLLVL.

Concerning this clone: This CDR3 is also generated by other DNA sequences in the sample. The CDR3 loop reads CASSKEGLEGDTQYF. The DNA for the CDR3 is TGCGCCAGCAGTAAAGAGGGACTAGAGGGAGATACGCAGTATTTT. The chain employs TRBV5-1 and TRBJ2-3; 8 bases map to TRBD2. With V trimmed by 5 bases and J by 5 bases, 10 bases remained unmatched. Germline V gives CDR1 SGHRS, CDR2 YFSETQ. CDR3 length: 15 amino acids.

This clone was counted once. V usage is TRBV7-2 and J usage is TRBJ2-3; 9 bases are a match to TRBD2. Trimming at V came to 3 bases and at J to 3 bases, leaving 4 bases not matched to a gene. The CDR3 loop spans 15 amino acids. In germline, CDR1 is SGHTA, CDR2 FQGNSA. CDR3 sequence (DNA): TGTGCCAGCAGCTTCGGGCTAGCGGGAACAGATACGCAGTATTTT. Translation: CASSFGLAGTDTQYF.

This chain joins TRBV5-4 and TRBJ2-7; D ambiguous. The length of the CDR3 is 12 residues. Trimming cost V 2 bases and J 3 bases, with 6 bases left between them. In germline, CDR1 is SGHNT, CDR2 YYREEE (reference sequence). Here the CDR3 reads CASSLNSYEQYF. The CDR3 DNA sequence: TGTGCCAGCAGCTTAAATAGCTACGAGCAGTACTTC.

This chain's CDR3 is CASSEAAFTGGQPQHF. CDR3 nucleotide sequence: TGTGCCAGCAGTGAAGCAGCATTCACAGGGGGTCAGCCCCAGCATTTT. J is TRBJ1-5 and V is TRBV6-1, with TRBD1 identical over 8 bases. Germline V gene lookup returns CDR1 MNHNS and CDR2 SASEGT. The CDR3 runs to 16 residues. The trim removed 0 bases at V and 6 bases at J, leaving 7 bases unmatched.

The genes are TRBV28 and TRBJ2-5; 10 positions match TRBD2. With 5 bases clipped from V and 7 bases from J, the junction kept 16 bases outside the gene matches. This CDR3 is built from 17 residues. Germline values: CDR1 MDHEN, CDR2 SYDVKM. The CDR3 loop is CASSHRLAGRGKGTQYF. Here the CDR3 DNA reads TGTGCCAGCAGTCATCGACTAGCGGGTCGAGGGAAAGGGACCCAGTACTTC.

This clone was seen a few times. V and J are TRBV30 and TRBJ1-2; 9 bases match TRBD1. Per germline, CDR1 GTSNPN and CDR2 SVGIG (reference sequence). This CDR3 comprises 13 residues. Losses at the gene ends were 2 bases for V and 8 bases for J; bases not matched to a gene: 6. In nucleotides, the CDR3 is TGTGCCTGGAGTTCGAACAGGGGGCAAGGCTACACCTTC. Its protein is CAWSSNRGQGYTF.

The genes are TRBV24-1 and TRBJ2-2; tentative D call: TRBD1 (6 bases). This CDR3 has 14 amino acids. Germline values: CDR1 KGHDR, CDR2 SFDVKD. V was cut by 4 bases and J by 8 bases, with 13 bases left in between. CDR3 sequence: CATSDHRVMGELFF. The CDR3 DNA follows: TGTGCCACCAGTGACCACAGGGTTATGGGGGAGCTGTTTTTT.

The chain's CDR3 is CASSDRGRGGNTIYF. Here the CDR3 DNA reads TGTGCCAGCAGCGACAGGGGGCGTGGTGGAAACACCATATATTTT. This chain uses TRBV2 with TRBJ1-3; 10 nucleotides agree with TRBD1. J was trimmed by 3 bases and V by 6 bases; bases with no gene match: 5. The CDR3 length is 15 residues. The germline V gene encodes CDR1 SNHLY and CDR2 FYNNEI.

The V gene is TRBV7-3, the J gene TRBJ2-2, with D tentatively TRBD1 (6 bases). The germline gives CDR1 SGHTA, CDR2 FQGTGA. V dropped 5 bases and J dropped 3 bases, with 22 bases sitting between them. The CDR3 spans 18 residues. As DNA, the CDR3 is TGTGCCAGCAGCCCCTCTCCCACAGGGCACCCTTACACCGGGGAGCTGTTTTTT. Its protein is CASSPSPTGHPYTGELFF.

The J gene is TRBJ1-2, the V gene TRBV11-2, with 7 bases that match TRBD1. Losses at the gene ends were 5 bases for V and 4 bases for J; bases not matched to a gene: 13. Germline V gene data show CDR1 as SGHAT and CDR2 as FQNNGV. The CDR3 consists of 16 residues. The CDR3 bases are TGTGCCAGCAGCCCACAGGGGTCCTACCTCGCCTATGGCTACACCTTC. It translates to CASSPQGSYLAYGYTF.

The genes are TRBV6-5 and TRBJ2-7; D not resolved. With 10 bases removed from V and 4 bases from J, the gap between germline ends came to 8 bases. Per the germline V gene, CDR1 is MNHEY and CDR2 is SVGAGI. The CDR3 totals 10 residues. The CDR3 region is CATLLYEQYF. The CDR3 nucleotides read TGTGCCACCCTACTATACGAGCAGTACTTC.

The gene calls are TRBV2 and TRBJ2-7; TRBD2 agrees at 7 bases. Trimming took 5 bases from V and 0 from J; bases not matched to a gene: 7. CDR1 and CDR2 from the germline V gene are SNHLY and FYNNEI. The CDR3 length is 15 residues. The DNA of the CDR3 is TGTGCCAGCAGTTCCTGGGGGAGGGCCTCCTACGAGCAGTACTTC. It is translated as CASSSWGRASYEQYF.

The chain employs TRBV27 and TRBJ1-6; the match to TRBD1 covers 7 bases. The V gene end was trimmed by 3 bases and the J gene end by 6 bases; junction bases not matched to a gene: 8. Germline assignment: CDR1 MNHEY and CDR2 SMNVEV (reference sequence). The CDR3 covers 16 residues. In nucleotides, the CDR3 is TGTGCCAGCAGTTTTCTGCCGGGACAGATTAATTCACCCCTCCACTTT. It codes for CASSFLPGQINSPLHF.

In this sample, this clone turned up once. J is TRBJ2-2 and V is TRBV19; 9 bases fit TRBD2. V dropped 1 base and J dropped 4; count of bases not matched to a gene: 1. CDR3 length: 15 amino acids. CDR1 and CDR2 (germline): LNHDA, SQIVND (reference sequence). This chain's CDR3 is CASSIASGATGELFF. For the CDR3, the DNA is TGTGCCAGTAGTATAGCTAGCGGGGCCACCGGGGAGCTGTTTTTT.